These 32 T cell receptor beta chains were all obtained from the same sample, sequenced in a study of blood T cell repertoires in COVID-19. TCRdb's copy holds only in-frame clones and misses some; the assay was immunoSEQ multiplex PCR. The sample lists about 70,000 clones, over 70% seen once, with around a sixth in the top ten. Sequenced sample: peripheral blood. These receptors were taken from a man between 65 and 85 years old who had recovered from COVID-19.

This rearrangement joins TRBV7-2 to TRBJ2-6, with 7 bases fitting TRBD2. The germline gives CDR1 SGHTA, CDR2 FQGNSA. The V and J ends lost 5 bases and 0 bases, in that order; junction bases with no gene match: 10. The CDR3 spans 18 residues. Here the CDR3 DNA reads TGTGCCAGCAGCCCTAATAGGTCGGGGGGCTCTGGGGCCAACGTCCTGACTTTC. Translated: CASSPNRSGGSGANVLTF.

The rearrangement joins TRBV5-1 to TRBJ2-5; 9 bases align to TRBD2. Looked up from germline, CDR1 is SGHRS and CDR2 is YFSETQ. Trimming cost V 0 bases and J 5 bases; bases outside gene matches: 11. The CDR3 has 17 residues. The chain's CDR3 is CASSLAGTSRLGETQYF. DNA for the CDR3: TGCGCCAGCAGCTTGGCCGGGACTAGCCGACTAGGGGAGACCCAGTACTTC.

The chain links TRBV10-3 to TRBJ1-1; 10 bases are a match to TRBD1. Germline CDR1 reads ENHRY; CDR2 reads SYGVKD. CDR3 size: 16 residues. V shed 10 bases, J shed 6 bases, and the junction held 17 bases outside the gene matches. CDR3 DNA: TGTGCCACCGGGACAGGGGTTTTGGGGGGTTCCGCTGAAGCTTTCTTT. Translated: CATGTGVLGGSAEAFF.

The sample holds a few counts of this clone. The chain recombines TRBV5-1 with TRBJ2-3, with 10 bases matching TRBD2. V trimming: 4 bases; J trimming: 5 bases; junction bases outside the gene matches: 7. The CDR3 covers 15 residues. The germline V gene has CDR1 SGHRS and CDR2 YFSETQ. Here the CDR3 DNA reads TGCGCCAGCAGCCCTAGCGGGAGAAGCGGAGATACGCAGTATTTT. It encodes CASSPSGRSGDTQYF.

The rearrangement uses TRBV6-2 or TRBV6-3 and TRBJ2-3; 15 bases agree with TRBD2. Per the germline V gene, CDR1 is MNHEY and CDR2 is SVGEGT. The CDR3 has 21 residues. The junction had 14 bases not matched to a gene; V was cut back by 2 bases and J by 2 bases. In DNA, the CDR3 is TGTGCCAGCAGTTACGCGGGACTAGCGGGGGGACCTTCGATGAACACAGATACGCAGTATTTT. Translated: CASSYAGLAGGPSMNTDTQYF.

In its sample, this clone was seen once. Here the CDR3 reads CASSSPGSYEQYF. CDR3 sequence (DNA): TGTGCCAGCAGTTCTCCGGGTTCCTACGAGCAGTACTTC. The V and J genes are TRBV27 and TRBJ2-7, with no clear D. The CDR3 consists of 13 residues. V was shortened by 4 bases and J by 1 base, with 8 bases between the two germline ends. CDR1 MNHEY and CDR2 SMNVEV come from the germline V gene (reference sequence).

This clone was seen a single time. V is TRBV24-1 and J is TRBJ1-5; D is unclear. V lost 2 bases and J 7 bases, leaving 23 bases between the germline ends. The germline gives CDR1 KGHDR, CDR2 SFDVKD. The length of the CDR3 is 18 residues. This CDR3 reads CATSDSSVGVGFGQPQHF. CDR3 coding DNA: TGTGCCACCAGTGATTCCTCGGTGGGAGTGGGGTTTGGGCAGCCCCAGCATTTT.

The CDR3 DNA sequence: TGTGCCAGCAGCGTAGGGGCGGGGGCGAATGAGCAGTTCTTC. Translating gives CASSVGAGANEQFF. The rearrangement uses TRBV7-2 and TRBJ2-1, with D possibly TRBD2 on 7 matching bases. Germline V gives CDR1 SGHTA, CDR2 FQGNSA. V was shortened by 5 bases and J by 7 bases, with 15 bases between the two germline ends. CDR3 length equals 14 residues.

This chain links TRBV5-7 with TRBJ2-7; 7 bases match TRBD2. TRBV5-7 is reported as an ORF; its role is uncertain. This CDR3 has 18 amino acids. V was clipped by 5 bases and J by 2 bases; unmatched bases: 19. The CDR3 here is CASSMATTFGEGTYEQYF. CDR3 bases: TGTGCCAGCAGTATGGCAACGACGTTCGGGGAGGGAACCTACGAGCAGTACTTC.

The chain couples TRBV6-4 to TRBJ2-4; D unclear. From germline, CDR1 is MRHNA and CDR2 SNTAGT. With 7 bases removed from V and 0 bases from J, the gap between germline ends came to 4 bases. The CDR3 totals 12 residues. CDR3 in amino acids: CASKRAKNIQYF. CDR3 nucleotides: TGTGCCAGCAAGAGAGCCAAAAACATTCAGTACTTC.

The chain couples TRBV4-2 to TRBJ1-6; D remains unclear. This CDR3 has 14 amino acids. CDR1 and CDR2 (germline): LGHNA, YNFKEQ. With 0 bases removed from V and 10 bases from J, the gap between germline ends came to 10 bases. Here the CDR3 DNA reads TGTGCCAGCAGCCAAGATACCCCAGGCTCACCCCTCCACTTT. As protein: CASSQDTPGSPLHF.

This clone has only one observation. This chain connects TRBV28 to TRBJ2-1; TRBD1 matches 9 bases. Unmatched junction bases numbered 14, after V lost 5 bases and J lost 6 bases. Germline V lookup: CDR1 MDHEN, CDR2 SYDVKM. The length of the CDR3 is 17 residues. The CDR3 protein is CASSPSGQGSRGNEQFF. In DNA, the CDR3 is TGTGCCAGCAGTCCTTCGGGACAGGGTTCGCGGGGCAATGAGCAGTTCTTC.

This chain connects TRBV28 to TRBJ1-2; D gene uncertain. Germline lookup yields CDR1 MDHEN and CDR2 SYDVKM. V gave up 6 bases and J gave up 5 bases, with 16 bases separating them. The CDR3 has 14 residues. The CDR3 reads CASRKEGATYGYTF. CDR3 DNA sequence: TGTGCCAGCAGGAAGGAGGGTGCTACGTATGGCTACACCTTC.

This clone turned up a few times. This rearrangement joins TRBV3-1 (or the pseudogene TRBV3-2) to TRBJ1-6; the D is unclear. V was trimmed by 3 bases and J by 10 bases, leaving 13 bases between them. The germline V gene has CDR1 LGHDT and CDR2 YNNKEL (reference sequence). The CDR3 runs 14 residues. In nucleotides, the CDR3 is TGTGCCAGCAGCCAGGACGGGAGTAGCTCACCCCTCCACTTT. Its translation: CASSQDGSSSPLHF.

This chain uses TRBV19 with TRBJ1-5; 7 bases line up with TRBD1. The CDR3 contains 15 residues. After removal of 7 bases from V and 2 bases from J, the junction contained 8 bases not matched to a gene. Germline V gives CDR1 LNHDA, CDR2 SQIVND (reference sequence). DNA for the CDR3: TGTGCCAGTACTTTAGGGGGCGCGGGCAATCAGCCCCAGCATTTT. This sequence encodes CASTLGGAGNQPQHF. The full variable domain, its missing parts supplied by reference TRBV19 and TRBJ1-5, is DGGITQSPKYLFRKEGQNVTLSCEQNLNHDAMYWYRQDPGQGLRLIYYSQIVNDFQKGDIAEGYSVSREKKESFPLTVTSAQKNPTAFYLCASTLGGAGNQPQHFGDGTRLSIL.

The sample holds a few counts of this clone. V and J are TRBV7-9 and TRBJ1-5, with D tentatively TRBD1 (5 bases). The length of the CDR3 is 13 residues. The V gene's germline CDR1 is SEHNR and CDR2 FQNEAQ (reference sequence). The ends were cut back, 5 bases at V and 6 bases at J, with 11 bases in the middle. CDR3 bases: TGTGCCAGCAGCAAAGGGGAGGTTCAGCCCCAGCATTTT. The encoded protein is CASSKGEVQPQHF.

This chain uses TRBV4-1 with TRBJ2-1; 7 nucleotides agree with TRBD1. Trimming removed 6 bases from V and 5 bases from J; junction bases left unmatched: 4. Germline V gene data show CDR1 as MGHRA and CDR2 as YSYEKL. The length of the CDR3 is 13 residues. The chain's CDR3 is CASRRTGNNEQFF. In DNA form, the CDR3 reads TGCGCCAGCAGGAGGACAGGCAACAATGAGCAGTTCTTC.

This clone is a singleton in its sample. The rearrangement uses TRBV2 and TRBJ2-5; TRBD2 might be the D (5 bases). V shed 1 base and J shed 4 bases, with 10 bases lying between them. Germline CDR1 is SNHLY and CDR2 is FYNNEI. This CDR3 spans 14 amino acids. CDR3 sequence (DNA): TGTGCCAGCAGTGAAGGGTATGAGGGAGAGACCCAGTACTTC. Its translation: CASSEGYEGETQYF.

This chain joins TRBV6-1 and TRBJ1-3; the D gene is possibly TRBD1 (5 bases). Trimming shortened V by 2 bases and J by 2 bases, and 13 bases separated the two germline ends. The CDR3 is 16 residues long. Looked up from germline, CDR1 is MNHNS and CDR2 is SASEGT. The CDR3 coding sequence is TGTGCCAGCAGTGAAACCCAGGGTATCGCTGGAAACACCATATATTTT. Amino acids: CASSETQGIAGNTIYF.

The V gene is TRBV30, the J gene TRBJ2-5; TRBD2 is a possible D gene (6 bases). The ends were cut back, 3 bases at V and 0 bases at J, with 14 bases in the middle. Germline lookup yields CDR1 GTSNPN and CDR2 SVGIG (reference sequence). The length of the CDR3 is 15 residues. CDR3 loop: CAWSRGNRYQETQYF. CDR3 nucleotides: TGTGCCTGGAGCCGCGGGAATCGATACCAAGAGACCCAGTACTTC.

The chain recombines TRBV7-9 with TRBJ1-1; 7 bases are a match to TRBD1. This CDR3 region has 13 residues. Trimming at V came to 4 bases and at J to 4 bases, leaving 3 bases not matched to a gene. Germline CDR1 and CDR2: SEHNR and FQNEAQ (reference sequence). The CDR3 DNA reads as TGTGCCAGCAGCTCTACAGGGGTCACTGAAGCTTTCTTT. This gives the protein CASSSTGVTEAFF.

The rearrangement links TRBV28 to TRBJ1-5; the D is unclear. The CDR3 runs to 15 residues. Trimming took off 7 bases at V and 2 bases at J, with 15 bases between the two ends. Germline CDR1 reads MDHEN; CDR2 reads SYDVKM. The CDR3: CASMMRGMGNQPQHF. The CDR3 DNA sequence: TGTGCCAGCATGATGCGGGGAATGGGCAATCAGCCCCAGCATTTT.

This sequence joins TRBV5-8 and TRBJ1-6; tentatively, D is TRBD1 (5 bases). Germline V CDR1 and CDR2: SGHTS, YDEGEE. This CDR3 has 13 residues. Trimming cost V 2 bases and J 7 bases, with 7 bases left between them. The CDR3 DNA reads TGTGCCAGCAGCTTTCGACAGAATTCACCCCTCCACTTT. Amino acid sequence: CASSFRQNSPLHF. Using reference TRBV5-8 and TRBJ1-6 for the parts outside the CDR3, the full variable domain is EAGVTQSPTHLIKTRGQQATLRCSPISGHTSVYWYQQALGLGLQFLLWYDEGEERNRGNFPPRFSGRQFPNYSSELNVNALELEDSALYLCASSFRQNSPLHFGNGTRLTVT.

This clone was seen a single time. The chain recombines TRBV29-1 with TRBJ2-6; 7 bases align to TRBD1. V gave up 6 bases and J gave up 2 bases; unmatched junction bases: 1. CDR3 size: 13 residues. Germline-derived CDR1 and CDR2 are SQVTM and ANQGSEA. The CDR3 DNA reads TGCAGCGTGGGGACAGCTGGGGCCAACGTCCTGACTTTC. It translates to CSVGTAGANVLTF. Looking up the rest from reference TRBV29-1 and TRBJ2-6 gives the full variable domain: SAVISQKPSRDICQRGTSLTIQCQVDSQVTMMFWYRQQPGQSLTLIATANQGSEATYESGFVIDKFPISRPNLTFSTLTVSNMSPEDSSIYLCSVGTAGANVLTFGAGSRLTVL.

CDR3: CAWRRDRHNEQFF. For the CDR3, the DNA is TGTGCCTGGAGACGGGACAGACACAATGAGCAGTTCTTC. The rearrangement uses TRBV30 and TRBJ2-1; 7 nucleotides agree with TRBD1. The germline V gene encodes CDR1 GTSNPN and CDR2 SVGIG (reference sequence). With 3 bases clipped from V and 5 bases from J, the junction kept 4 bases outside the gene matches. The CDR3 totals 13 residues.

This sequence joins TRBV6-2 or TRBV6-3 and TRBJ2-2; TRBD2 agrees at 8 bases. This CDR3 is built from 17 residues. Per the germline V gene, CDR1 is MNHEY and CDR2 is SVGEGT. J gave up 3 bases and V 1 base, and 7 bases lay outside the gene matches. The CDR3 here is CASSYFGGRRDTGELFF. The CDR3 nucleotides read TGTGCCAGCAGTTACTTCGGCGGGAGGAGGGACACCGGGGAGCTGTTTTTT.

This clone was found a few times. The chain joins TRBV9 to TRBJ2-7; 10 nucleotides align to TRBD2. Germline V gives CDR1 SGDLS, CDR2 YYNGEE. The CDR3 totals 14 residues. Losses at the gene ends were 4 bases for V and 4 bases for J; bases not matched to a gene: 5. The CDR3: CASSLVAGGYEQYF. CDR3 nucleotide sequence: TGTGCCAGCAGCTTAGTAGCGGGGGGATACGAGCAGTACTTC.

The genes are TRBV7-9 and TRBJ2-7; 8 positions match TRBD1. The V and J ends lost 4 bases and 7 bases, in that order; junction bases with no gene match: 12. This CDR3 comprises 15 residues. Germline loops: CDR1 SEHNR, CDR2 FQNEAQ (reference sequence). In DNA, the CDR3 is TGTGCCAGCAGCTACTCAACAGGGGGTGGGGCGGAGCAGTACTTC. This gives the protein CASSYSTGGGAEQYF.

The genes are TRBV6-5 and TRBJ2-7, with 11 bases aligning to TRBD2. V lost 6 bases, J lost 2 bases, and 6 bases stayed unmatched. Germline values: CDR1 MNHEY, CDR2 SVGAGI. This CDR3 is 15 amino acids long. The CDR3 spells CASRAGTSGAYEQYF. The CDR3 DNA reads TGTGCCAGCAGGGCCGGGACTAGCGGAGCCTACGAGCAGTACTTC.

The genes are TRBV6-5 and TRBJ2-5; 9 bases are shared with TRBD1. Germline loops: CDR1 MNHEY, CDR2 SVGAGI. The junction had 8 bases not matched to a gene; V was cut back by 4 bases and J by 5 bases. This CDR3 has 15 residues. DNA for the CDR3: TGTGCCAGCAGTTCCCACACAGGGGGCACGGAGACCCAGTACTTC. Its protein is CASSSHTGGTETQYF.

The chain has TRBV28 and TRBJ1-1; TRBD1 might be the D (5 bases). Germline CDR1 reads MDHEN; CDR2 reads SYDVKM. The CDR3 is made up of 14 amino acids. V gave up 8 bases and J gave up 4 bases, with 17 bases separating them. The CDR3 here is CASHKGTFGTEAFF. CDR3 DNA: TGTGCCAGCCACAAGGGGACTTTCGGCACTGAAGCTTTCTTT.

The rearrangement links TRBV19 to TRBJ1-4; 7 bases agree with TRBD1. Germline assignment: CDR1 LNHDA and CDR2 SQIVND (reference sequence). The CDR3 spans 16 residues. V shed 0 bases and J 5 bases; nucleotides not matched to a gene: 6. CDR3 amino acids: CASSIDPGQLNEKLFF. For the CDR3, the DNA is TGTGCCAGTAGTATAGATCCGGGACAGTTAAATGAAAAACTGTTTTTT.